This T cell receptor (beta chain) comes out of a study of T cell responses to AZD1222 COVID-19 vaccine. The V segment lost 4 bases and the J segment 4 bases; nucleotides outside the gene matches: 9. The CDR3 is made up of 15 amino acids. CDR1 and CDR2 (germline): SEHNR, FQNEAQ (reference sequence). Generated by immunoSEQ multiplex PCR, the TCRdb table keeps only in-frame clones and is missing some. The sample has some 130,000 clones, about nine tenths seen once. V is TRBV7-9 and J is TRBJ1-1; 7 bases are shared with TRBD1. The TCR comes from an adult in good health. The source was peripheral blood, collected on day 0 of AZD1222 vaccination. The CDR3 region has the DNA TGTGCCAGCAGCTCTCCACAGGGGATGGGCACTGAAGCTTTCTTT. It encodes CASSSPQGMGTEAFF.